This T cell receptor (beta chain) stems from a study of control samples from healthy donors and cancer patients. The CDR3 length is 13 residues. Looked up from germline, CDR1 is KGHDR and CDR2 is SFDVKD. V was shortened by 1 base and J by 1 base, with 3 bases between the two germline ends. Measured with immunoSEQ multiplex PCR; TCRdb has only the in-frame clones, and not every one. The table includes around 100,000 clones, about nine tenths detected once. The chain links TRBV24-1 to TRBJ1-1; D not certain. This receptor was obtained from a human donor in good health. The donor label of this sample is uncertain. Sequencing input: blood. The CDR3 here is CATSDLGNTEAFF. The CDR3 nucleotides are TGTGCCACCAGTGATTTAGGGAACACTGAAGCTTTCTTT.